A single sample gave rise to the 25 T cell receptor beta chains below, sequenced in a study of Graves' ophthalmopathy and Graves' hyperthyroidism. CDR3 regions of TCR beta were amplified from RNA transcripts. A first-round RT-PCR used HTBI primers, followed by a second-round multiplex PCR. TCRdb re-derived calls from the multiplex PCR reads in MiXCR, one entry per CDR3 protein. The sample records 340,000 or so distinct CDR3 sequences, 17% being singletons. Sequencing was done on a sample of peripheral blood. The receptors were sampled from an adult man with Graves' ophthalmopathy.

V is TRBV18 and J is TRBJ1-5; D possibly corresponds to TRBD1 (5 bases). CDR1 and CDR2 (germline): KGHSH, LQKENI. Trimming took 8 bases from V and 2 from J, leaving 19 bases between them. CDR3 length: 16 residues. The CDR3 sequence: CASHRVRGAGNQPQHF. The CDR3 nucleotides are TGTGCCAGCCACCGTGTACGAGGGGCGGGCAATCAGCCCCAGCATTTT.

This clonotype was detected many times. The CDR3: CSVAGTGGSGANVLTF. The DNA for the CDR3 is TGCAGCGTTGCTGGGACAGGGGGCTCTGGGGCCAACGTCCTGACTTTC. This chain connects TRBV29-1 to TRBJ2-6; 11 bases line up with TRBD1. CDR3 length: 16 amino acids. J gave up 0 bases and V 4 bases, and 2 bases lay outside the gene matches. Germline CDR1 is SQVTM and CDR2 is ANQGSEA.

The chain links TRBV11-2 to TRBJ1-3; D is ambiguous. There are 15 residues in the CDR3. Germline CDR1 and CDR2: SGHAT and FQNNGV. Trimming took 1 base from V and 12 from J, leaving 19 bases between them. The CDR3 bases are TGTGCCAGCAGCTTAGGTGGGGTCGGTCTCGACGTCATATATTTT. Translating it yields CASSLGGVGLDVIYF. The full variable domain, in which reference TRBV11-2 and TRBJ1-3 provide the parts outside the CDR3, is EAGVAQSPRYKIIEKRQSVAFWCNPISGHATLYWYQQILGQGPKLLIQFQNNGVVDDSQLPKDRFSAERLKGVDSTLKIQPAKLEDSAVYLCASSLGGVGLDVIYFGEGSWLTVV.

This clonotype was seen at least ten times. The rearrangement links TRBV20-1 to TRBJ2-5, with 8 bases aligning to TRBD1. J lost 4 bases, V lost 6 bases, and 7 bases had no gene match. Germline loops: CDR1 DFQATT, CDR2 SNEGSKA (reference sequence). There are 13 residues in the CDR3. CDR3 coding DNA: TGCAGTGCCACACCCGACAGGGGAGAGACCCAGTACTTC. Its translation is CSATPDRGETQYF.

This clonotype was recorded at least ten times. The chain links TRBV7-6 to TRBJ2-5, with TRBD1 matching 7 bases. Trimming at V came to 5 bases and at J to 2 bases, leaving 11 bases not matched to a gene. The CDR3 has 16 residues. Germline V gene lookup returns CDR1 SGHVS and CDR2 FNYEAQ. The DNA for the CDR3 is TGTGCCAGCAGCCGACCGGGACAGAGCCCTCAAGAGACCCAGTACTTC. Its translation: CASSRPGQSPQETQYF. Drawing the rest from reference TRBV7-6 and TRBJ2-5, the complete variable domain is GAGVSQSPRYKVTKRGQDVALRCDPISGHVSLYWYRQALGQGPEFLTYFNYEAQQDKSGLPNDRFSAERPEGSISTLTIQRTEQRDSAMYRCASSRPGQSPQETQYFGPGTRLLVL.

V and J are TRBV6-1 and TRBJ1-3; D might be TRBD1 (6 bases). The CDR3 is 16 residues long. The V end was cut by 0 bases, the J end by 4 bases, with 13 bases between. Germline V CDR1 and CDR2: MNHNS, SASEGT. This CDR3 is CASSEATGGGGNTIYF. The CDR3 DNA reads as TGTGCCAGCAGTGAAGCGACAGGAGGTGGCGGAAACACCATATATTTT.

This clonotype occurred once. The J gene is TRBJ1-1, the V gene TRBV29-1; the D is unclear. This CDR3 spans 12 amino acids. V was clipped by 7 bases and J by 1 base, with 10 bases between them. Germline V gene sequence: CDR1 SQVTM, CDR2 ANQGSEA. CDR3 residues: CSAKGRNTEAFF. The CDR3 nucleotides read TGCAGCGCTAAAGGACGGAACACTGAAGCTTTCTTT.

The chain uses TRBV4-3 and TRBJ2-4; maybe TRBD1 (5 bases). CDR3 length: 16 amino acids. Germline V CDR1 and CDR2: LGHNA, YSLEER. V lost 0 bases, J lost 3 bases, and 12 bases lay in between. The CDR3 loop is CASSQDPGLSKNIQYF. CDR3 bases: TGCGCCAGCAGCCAAGACCCAGGGCTGAGCAAAAACATTCAGTACTTC.

This clonotype has ten or more counts. This rearrangement joins TRBV12-3 or TRBV12-4 to TRBJ1-1; D is ambiguous. The CDR3 loop spans 12 amino acids. Trimming shortened V by 6 bases and J by 5 bases, and 10 bases separated the two germline ends. In DNA form, the CDR3 reads TGTGCCAGCAGCCTAGGGCGGACTGAAGCTTTCTTT. Its translation: CASSLGRTEAFF.

Many counts were recorded for this clonotype. The chain couples TRBV6-5 to TRBJ2-5; 8 bases are shared with TRBD1. The CDR3 covers 16 residues. V was clipped by 1 base and J by 2 bases; unmatched bases: 6. Germline values: CDR1 MNHEY, CDR2 SVGAGI. CDR3 region: CASSYLGQGEQETQYF. DNA for the CDR3: TGTGCCAGCAGTTACTTAGGACAGGGAGAGCAAGAGACCCAGTACTTC.

This clonotype has at least ten counts. This chain links TRBV6-5 with TRBJ2-3; D is undetermined. V lost 2 bases, J lost 5 bases, and 2 bases lay in between. The germline V gene has CDR1 MNHEY and CDR2 SVGAGI. The CDR3 has 11 residues. The CDR3 loop reads CASSYGDTQYF. CDR3 bases: TGTGCCAGCAGTTACGGAGATACGCAGTATTTT.

This clonotype was counted many times. This chain links TRBV28 with TRBJ2-7; perhaps TRBD1 as D (5 bases). Trimming took off 2 bases at V and 5 bases at J, with 13 bases between the two ends. In germline, CDR1 is MDHEN, CDR2 SYDVKM. The CDR3 covers 14 residues. CDR3 coding DNA: TGTGCCAGCAGTTTACCCAGGGTTCGTCACGAGCAGTACTTC. It codes for CASSLPRVRHEQYF.

This clonotype was recorded at least ten times. This chain links TRBV9 with TRBJ2-7; a weak D match, TRBD2 (5 bases). The V end was cut by 0 bases, the J end by 4 bases, with 14 bases between. Looked up from germline, CDR1 is SGDLS and CDR2 is YYNGEE. The CDR3 sequence is 15 residues long. The CDR3 DNA is TGTGCCAGCAGCGTAGATGGCGGGTCCTGGTACGAGCAGTACTTC. Translated, it gives CASSVDGGSWYEQYF.

The V and J genes are TRBV6-1 and TRBJ1-1; a weak D match, TRBD1 (6 bases). The V gene lost 6 bases and the J gene lost 0 bases, with 17 bases spanning the gap. The CDR3 loop spans 16 amino acids. Germline V gives CDR1 MNHNS, CDR2 SASEGT. CDR3 sequence (DNA): TGTGCCAGCAGCACAGGACAGATTAGATTGAACACTGAAGCTTTCTTT. It encodes CASSTGQIRLNTEAFF.

The rearrangement joins TRBV10-1 to TRBJ2-7; D tentatively reads TRBD1 or TRBD2 (5 bases each). Trimming shortened V by 2 bases and J by 5 bases, and 16 bases separated the two germline ends. The CDR3 loop spans 15 amino acids. Germline assignment: CDR1 WNHNN and CDR2 SYGVQD (reference sequence). The CDR3, as DNA: TGCGCCAGCAGTGAGCCGGGGACCAGGAAAAACGAGCAGTACTTC. This translates into CASSEPGTRKNEQYF.

This clonotype was seen many times. The chain uses TRBV11-2 and TRBJ1-5; a possible D gene is TRBD1 (6 bases). The CDR3 is 15 amino acids. Germline V gives CDR1 SGHAT, CDR2 FQNNGV. Deletions cut 2 bases from V and 3 bases from J, with 11 bases between. This CDR3 is CASSLFGGANQPQHF. The DNA of the CDR3 is TGTGCCAGCAGCTTATTCGGGGGCGCCAATCAGCCCCAGCATTTT.

At least ten counts were recorded for this clonotype. The chain links TRBV7-9 to TRBJ1-6; 9 nucleotides agree with TRBD1. V shed 5 bases, J shed 9 bases, and the junction held 14 bases outside the gene matches. CDR3 length: 17 residues. Germline lookup yields CDR1 SEHNR and CDR2 FQNEAQ (reference sequence). CDR3 sequence (DNA): TGTGCCAGCAGCCAATTGCCCCATGGGACAGGGAGTTCACCCCTCCACTTT. Protein product: CASSQLPHGTGSSPLHF.

This chain links TRBV6-5 with TRBJ2-5; unclear D gene. Germline V gives CDR1 MNHEY, CDR2 SVGAGI. V lost 5 bases and J 1 base, leaving 5 bases between the germline ends. The CDR3 extends over 12 amino acids. The CDR3 DNA reads as TGTGCCAGCAGTAGCGCCCAAGAGACCCAGTACTTC. This sequence encodes CASSSAQETQYF.

This clonotype came up many times. At one end, the junction sequence differs from germline, possibly due to a read error. The chain links TRBV5-1 to TRBJ2-2, with D perhaps matching TRBD2 (5 bases). The V gene's germline CDR1 is SGHRS and CDR2 YFSETQ. The CDR3 spans 13 residues. CDR3 nucleotides: TGCGCCAGCAGGTTGGACTCCACCGGGGAGCTGTTTTTT. Protein product: CASRLDSTGELFF.

In this sample, this clonotype turned up many times. The V and J genes are TRBV15 and TRBJ2-2; no reliable D call. Germline CDR1 LNHNV, CDR2 YYDKDF (reference sequence). V lost 0 bases, J lost 1 base, and 3 bases lay in between. The CDR3 extends over 14 amino acids. This CDR3 reads CATSREKNTGELFF. The CDR3 nucleotides are TGTGCCACCAGCAGAGAAAAGAACACCGGGGAGCTGTTTTTT.

This clonotype was detected ten times or more. The chain employs TRBV6-1 and TRBJ2-5; a possible D gene is TRBD2 (5 bases). The V gene's germline CDR1 is MNHNS and CDR2 SASEGT. The germline V and J ends were trimmed by 7 bases and 3 bases, with 18 bases remaining between them. This CDR3 is 15 amino acids long. The CDR3 is CASKDPRGTKETQYF. The CDR3 coding sequence is TGTGCCAGCAAGGACCCTCGGGGAACAAAAGAGACCCAGTACTTC.

This clonotype has a count of ten or more. V is TRBV24-1 and J is TRBJ2-7; D gene unclear. Trimming removed 11 bases from V and 0 bases from J, with 13 bases in between. Germline assignment: CDR1 KGHDR and CDR2 SFDVKD. This CDR3 comprises 13 residues. The CDR3 is CASQRGASYEQYF. The CDR3, as DNA: TGTGCCAGCCAGCGAGGCGCCTCCTACGAGCAGTACTTC.

This clonotype was seen ten or more times. The chain carries TRBV6-2 or TRBV6-3 and TRBJ1-2; 7 bases are shared with TRBD1. The CDR3 extends over 15 amino acids. Germline V gives CDR1 MNHEY, CDR2 SVGEGT. V lost 2 bases and J lost 6; bases outside the gene matches: 9. As DNA, the CDR3 is TGTGCCAGCAGTTACCCCTACGGACAGGCGGATGGCTACACCTTC. Its translation: CASSYPYGQADGYTF.

In its sample, this clonotype was seen many times. This chain joins TRBV11-2 and TRBJ2-5; 7 nucleotides align to TRBD2. CDR3 length equals 17 residues. With 2 bases clipped from V and 1 base from J, the junction kept 10 bases outside the gene matches. The germline gives CDR1 SGHAT, CDR2 FQNNGV. CDR3 region: CASSLTVPGLGQETQYF. CDR3 nucleotide sequence: TGTGCCAGCAGCTTAACAGTTCCTGGACTAGGCCAAGAGACCCAGTACTTC. Together with reference TRBV11-2 and TRBJ2-5, the CDR3 gives the full variable domain: EAGVAQSPRYKIIEKRQSVAFWCNPISGHATLYWYQQILGQGPKLLIQFQNNGVVDDSQLPKDRFSAERLKGVDSTLKIQPAKLEDSAVYLCASSLTVPGLGQETQYFGPGTRLLVL.

This clonotype was observed at least ten times. The chain is built from TRBV29-1 and TRBJ1-2; perhaps TRBD1 as D (5 bases). CDR1 is SQVTM and CDR2 is ANQGSEA in the germline V gene. The CDR3 is made up of 16 amino acids. V lost 4 bases to trimming and J lost 4 bases, with 22 bases between them. The CDR3 DNA sequence: TGCAGCGTTGTTGTAAGGGGTGTAGATATAGGCTATGGCTACACCTTC. Translating gives CSVVVRGVDIGYGYTF.